These 3 T cell receptor beta chains came from one sample sequenced in a study of identical twins. MiXCR, applied by TCRdb to the 5' RACE reads, yields one record per CDR3 protein. The sample has approximately 550,000 distinct CDR3 sequences, approximately 20% seen once. Separately, the same data were catalogued under a study of yellow fever vaccine responses in identical twins.

Material: CD4+ T cells sorted from blood. These receptors were taken from a woman aged 18 to 35 in good health.

The rearrangement links TRBV20-1 to TRBJ1-5, with a tentative D call TRBD1 (6 bases). The CDR3 runs to 14 residues. Germline CDR1 and CDR2: DFQATT and SNEGSKA (reference sequence). V was shortened by 5 bases and J by 3 bases, with 14 bases between the two germline ends. CDR3 region: CSAHVGGSNQPQHF. As DNA, the CDR3 is TGCAGTGCTCACGTAGGGGGGTCCAATCAGCCCCAGCATTTT.

This clonotype showed up just a few times. The chain is built from TRBV5-1 and TRBJ1-1; TRBD1 agrees at 7 bases. CDR1 and CDR2 from the germline V gene are SGHRS and YFSETQ. Germline trimming cut 0 bases from V and 3 bases from J; bases unmatched to any gene: 8. The CDR3 spans 16 residues. Here the CDR3 reads CASSLALYTGDTEAFF. CDR3 coding DNA: TGCGCCAGCAGCTTGGCGCTATATACAGGGGACACTGAAGCTTTCTTT.

The chain carries TRBV20-1 and TRBJ2-1; D may correspond to TRBD1 or TRBD2 (6 bases each). The length of the CDR3 is 17 residues. Germline V gives CDR1 DFQATT, CDR2 SNEGSKA (reference sequence). V dropped 0 bases and J dropped 8 bases, with 23 bases sitting between them. The CDR3 here is CSARDTRGGILRDEQFF. The CDR3 DNA follows: TGCAGTGCTAGAGATACCCGAGGGGGGATTCTCCGGGATGAGCAGTTCTTC.